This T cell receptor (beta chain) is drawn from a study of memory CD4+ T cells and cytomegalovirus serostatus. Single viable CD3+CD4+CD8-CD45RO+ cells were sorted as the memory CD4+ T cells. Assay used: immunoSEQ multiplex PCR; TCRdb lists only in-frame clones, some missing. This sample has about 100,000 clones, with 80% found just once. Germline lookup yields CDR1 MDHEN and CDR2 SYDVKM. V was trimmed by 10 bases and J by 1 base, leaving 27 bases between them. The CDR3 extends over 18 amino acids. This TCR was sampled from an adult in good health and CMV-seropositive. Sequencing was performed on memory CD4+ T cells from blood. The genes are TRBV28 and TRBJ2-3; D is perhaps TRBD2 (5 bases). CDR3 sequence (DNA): TGTGCCAACAACTCCCGGGAATTCCAAGCTTCAGGCACAGATACGCAGTATTTT. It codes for CANNSREFQASGTDTQYF.